The 27 T cell receptor beta chains listed next were all sequenced from one sample in a study of cytomegalovirus exposure and HLA in healthy donors. With 60 Vbeta and 13 Jbeta primers, the PCR was carried out. Here immunoSEQ multiplex PCR was the method, and the copy in TCRdb shows in-frame clones only, minus some. This sample has about 260,000 clones, with 84% found just once. Source material: PBMCs. The receptors shown here come from a middle-aged woman in good health and CMV-seropositive.

The genes are TRBV27 and TRBJ2-1; possible D gene TRBD2, 6 bases. The V end lost 3 bases, the J end lost 0 bases, and 9 bases lay between the germline ends. This CDR3 spans 15 amino acids. Germline CDR1 and CDR2: MNHEY and SMNVEV (reference sequence). The CDR3 is CASSLGGHSYNEQFF. The DNA of the CDR3 is TGTGCCAGCAGTTTGGGGGGTCACTCCTACAATGAGCAGTTCTTC.

V is TRBV10-3 and J is TRBJ1-1; tentatively, D is TRBD1 (5 bases). V was cut by 4 bases and J by 6 bases, with 6 bases left in between. CDR3 size: 11 residues. Germline V gene sequence: CDR1 ENHRY, CDR2 SYGVKD. CDR3 sequence: CAISAGPEAFF. The CDR3 coding sequence is TGTGCCATCAGTGCAGGGCCTGAAGCTTTCTTT.

The chain couples TRBV9 to TRBJ2-3; the match to TRBD2 covers 8 bases. Germline CDR1 SGDLS, CDR2 YYNGEE. The CDR3 length is 15 residues. Losses at the gene ends were 5 bases for V and 2 bases for J; bases not matched to a gene: 7. The CDR3 nucleotides read TGTGCCAGCAGTCTTAGCGGGACTGACACAGATACGCAGTATTTT. Translation: CASSLSGTDTDTQYF.

The chain combines TRBV5-5 with TRBJ2-7; D is possibly TRBD1 (6 bases). Germline values: CDR1 SGHKS, CDR2 YYEKEE (reference sequence). The CDR3 is 14 residues long. V lost 2 bases and J 3 bases, leaving 12 bases between the germline ends. In DNA form, the CDR3 reads TGTGCCAGCAGCTTAACCGGACAGCACTACGAGCAGTACTTC. It translates to CASSLTGQHYEQYF. The full variable domain, rest sourced from reference TRBV5-5 and TRBJ2-7, is DAGVTQSPTHLIKTRGQQVTLRCSPISGHKSVSWYQQVLGQGPQFIFQYYEKEERGRGNFPDRFSARQFPNYSSELNVNALLLGDSALYLCASSLTGQHYEQYFGPGTRLTVT.

The V and J genes are TRBV10-3 and TRBJ1-6; no reliable D call. CDR3 length equals 14 residues. Trimming removed 6 bases at V and 7 bases at J, with 13 bases between. Germline V CDR1 and CDR2: ENHRY, SYGVKD. The CDR3 DNA reads TGTGCCATCAGGTTGACTATAACAAATTCACCCCTCCACTTT. This encodes CAIRLTITNSPLHF.

The chain recombines TRBV20-1 with TRBJ2-5; 7 bases are shared with TRBD2. The J call is doubtful: the DNA matches TRBJ2-7 better. Germline V CDR1 and CDR2: DFQATT, SNEGSKA (reference sequence). The CDR3 is 11 residues long. This chain's CDR3 is CSAPLAYEQYF. In DNA form, the CDR3 reads TGCAGTGCCCCACTAGCGTACGAGCAGTACTTC.

This clone has only a few counts. The V call is TRBV28, the J call TRBJ2-6, with D tentatively TRBD2 (6 bases). With 5 bases removed from V and 0 bases from J, the gap between germline ends came to 17 bases. The CDR3 runs 18 residues. The germline V gene encodes CDR1 MDHEN and CDR2 SYDVKM. This chain's CDR3 is CASSQWVVGSSGANVLTF. As DNA, the CDR3 is TGTGCCAGCAGTCAGTGGGTTGTCGGGAGCTCTGGGGCCAACGTCCTGACTTTC.

The chain couples TRBV2 to TRBJ1-1; tentatively, D is TRBD1 (5 bases). Germline CDR1 reads SNHLY; CDR2 reads FYNNEI. Trimming took off 2 bases at V and 4 bases at J, with 8 bases between the two ends. The CDR3 contains 13 residues. The CDR3 is CASSERGITEAFF. CDR3 coding DNA: TGTGCCAGCAGTGAAAGGGGTATCACTGAAGCTTTCTTT.

The gene calls are TRBV2 and TRBJ2-3, with TRBD2 as a possible D gene (6 bases). V was cut by 6 bases and J by 7 bases, with 17 bases left in between. Germline CDR1 reads SNHLY; CDR2 reads FYNNEI. The CDR3 totals 14 residues. CDR3 sequence reads: CASRTGRITHTQYF. CDR3 in DNA: TGTGCCAGCAGGACCGGGAGAATTACCCATACGCAGTATTTT.

This clone was seen at least ten times. The rearrangement links TRBV6-1 to TRBJ2-7; 7 nucleotides align to TRBD1. This CDR3 spans 15 amino acids. Trimming at V came to 4 bases and at J to 1 base, leaving 7 bases not matched to a gene. The germline CDR1 and CDR2 sequences are MNHNS and SASEGT. DNA for the CDR3: TGTGCCAGCAGTGGAACCGGGACAGCTTCCTACGAGCAGTACTTC. Residues: CASSGTGTASYEQYF.

V and J are TRBV11-2 and TRBJ2-7; a weak D match, TRBD2 (6 bases). Trimming cost V 0 bases and J 2 bases, with 11 bases left between them. This CDR3 contains 15 residues. Germline V CDR1 and CDR2: SGHAT, FQNNGV. The chain's CDR3 is CASSLEEGLTYEQYF. CDR3 in DNA: TGTGCCAGCAGCTTAGAGGAGGGTCTTACCTACGAGCAGTACTTC.

CDR3 amino acids: CASSSTPLAVTDTQYF. DNA for the CDR3: TGTGCCAGCAGTTCTACCCCGCTAGCGGTCACAGATACGCAGTATTTT. V usage is TRBV27 and J usage is TRBJ2-3; 7 bases agree with TRBD2. Germline loops: CDR1 MNHEY, CDR2 SMNVEV (reference sequence). V dropped 4 bases and J dropped 2; count of bases not matched to a gene: 9. The CDR3 loop spans 16 amino acids.

The rearrangement uses TRBV2 and TRBJ2-3; 7 bases map to TRBD1. Germline loops: CDR1 SNHLY, CDR2 FYNNEI. This CDR3 has 14 residues. J gave up 0 bases and V 10 bases, and 7 bases lay outside the gene matches. In nucleotides, the CDR3 is TGTGCCACCACACAGGGGTCCAGCACAGATACGCAGTATTTT. Amino acids: CATTQGSSTDTQYF.

There are a few counts of this clone. The rearrangement links TRBV4-3 to TRBJ1-1; D possibly corresponds to TRBD1 (6 bases). This CDR3 has 14 residues. With 2 bases removed from V and 2 bases from J, the gap between germline ends came to 9 bases. Germline CDR1 reads LGHNA; CDR2 reads YSLEER. DNA for the CDR3: TGCGCCAGCAGCCAAACCAGGGGAAACACTGAAGCTTTCTTT. Translating it yields CASSQTRGNTEAFF.

The V and J genes are TRBV7-6 and TRBJ2-2; TRBD2 aligns across 7 bases. Germline assignment: CDR1 SGHVS and CDR2 FNYEAQ. The CDR3 length is 16 residues. Trimming cost V 3 bases and J 1 base; bases outside gene matches: 5. The CDR3 DNA reads TGTGCCAGCAGCTTCGAAGCGGGAATGAACACCGGGGAGCTGTTTTTT. It yields the protein CASSFEAGMNTGELFF.

This clone was seen only once. V is TRBV6-5 and J is TRBJ2-7; a possible D gene is TRBD2 (6 bases). Trimming removed 3 bases at V and 6 bases at J, with 21 bases between. Germline CDR1 and CDR2: MNHEY and SVGAGI. CDR3 length: 16 residues. The CDR3 sequence is CASSYRSELAGSEQYF. CDR3 in DNA: TGTGCCAGCAGTTATAGGTCGGAACTAGCTGGTTCCGAGCAGTACTTC.

The chain combines TRBV15 with TRBJ2-1, with 11 nucleotides matching TRBD2. There are 19 residues in the CDR3. V was pared by 3 bases and J by 0 bases, with 10 bases of the junction left unmatched. Germline CDR1 reads LNHNV; CDR2 reads YYDKDF (reference sequence). In DNA, the CDR3 is TGTGCCACCAGCAGGACTAGCGGGACCTTTGCAAGCTCCTACAATGAGCAGTTCTTC. It yields the protein CATSRTSGTFASSYNEQFF.

This chain uses TRBV9 with TRBJ2-1, with 8 bases aligning to TRBD1. Germline values: CDR1 SGDLS, CDR2 YYNGEE. The CDR3 has 15 residues. V shed 3 bases and J 1 base; nucleotides not matched to a gene: 3. The CDR3 loop is CASSDQGASYNEQFF. The CDR3 DNA is TGTGCCAGCAGCGATCAGGGGGCATCCTACAATGAGCAGTTCTTC.

The genes are TRBV29-1 and TRBJ1-5; weak D call: TRBD1 (5 bases). CDR1 SQVTM and CDR2 ANQGSEA come from the germline V gene. CDR3 length: 14 residues. Trimming removed 6 bases from V and 2 bases from J, with 14 bases in between. The CDR3 DNA reads as TGCAGCGTCCGGGAGGGGATCGGCAATCAGCCCCAGCATTTT. The encoded protein is CSVREGIGNQPQHF.

The V gene is TRBV7-6, the J gene TRBJ2-5; unclear D gene. The J call may be faulty, since TRBJ2-7 better matches the DNA end. CDR1 SGHVS and CDR2 FNYEAQ come from the germline V gene. The CDR3 is made up of 12 amino acids. The CDR3 sequence: CASSSTLPEQYF. CDR3 DNA: TGTGCCAGCAGTTCGACTCTACCCGAGCAGTACTTC.

The chain couples TRBV9 to TRBJ2-1; D is undetermined. The CDR3 sequence is 14 residues long. Between the trimmed V and J ends, which lost 3 bases and 12 bases, there was a span of 19 bases. CDR1 and CDR2 (germline): SGDLS, YYNGEE. For the CDR3, the DNA is TGTGCCAGCAGCGCCCTTACCGACGGGTTGGGGCAGTTCTTC. It translates to CASSALTDGLGQFF.

V gene TRBV5-6 combines with J gene TRBJ2-1; perhaps TRBD2 as D (7 bases). Trimming cost V 4 bases and J 2 bases, with 19 bases left between them. The CDR3 runs to 17 residues. Germline loops: CDR1 SGHDT, CDR2 YYEEEE. CDR3 residues: CASSPGGGGRAYNEQFF. For the CDR3, the DNA is TGTGCCAGCAGCCCCGGCGGAGGGGGGAGGGCCTACAATGAGCAGTTCTTC.

This rearrangement joins TRBV19 to TRBJ2-1, with TRBD2 matching 9 bases. This CDR3 region has 14 residues. V was pared by 4 bases and J by 8 bases, with 6 bases of the junction left unmatched. Per germline, CDR1 LNHDA and CDR2 SQIVND (reference sequence). DNA of the CDR3: TGTGCCAGTAGTACGGGACTAGCTGCCCATGAGCAGTTCTTC. Translating gives CASSTGLAAHEQFF.

V gene TRBV30 combines with J gene TRBJ1-1; TRBD1 might be the D (5 bases). V lost 0 bases, J lost 5 bases, and 13 bases lay in between. This CDR3 contains 14 residues. Germline CDR1 and CDR2: GTSNPN and SVGIG (reference sequence). The CDR3 spells CAWSVGVGGTEAFF. The CDR3 region has the DNA TGTGCCTGGAGTGTAGGGGTGGGGGGTACTGAAGCTTTCTTT.

This clone was picked up one time. The chain carries TRBV4-3 and TRBJ2-1; 8 bases line up with TRBD1. J gave up 3 bases and V 3 bases, and 1 base lay outside the gene matches. This CDR3 has 14 residues. Germline V gives CDR1 LGHNA, CDR2 YSLEER. For the CDR3, the DNA is TGCGCCAGCAGCCATGGGACAGGCTACAATGAGCAGTTCTTC. Protein: CASSHGTGYNEQFF.

The rearrangement uses TRBV29-1 and TRBJ2-1, with a weak D call TRBD1 (6 bases). The CDR3 sequence is 13 residues long. Germline values: CDR1 SQVTM, CDR2 ANQGSEA. V gave up 7 bases and J gave up 0 bases, with 10 bases separating them. CDR3 sequence: CSASGVSYNEQFF. The CDR3 nucleotides read TGCAGCGCTTCAGGGGTCTCCTACAATGAGCAGTTCTTC.

CDR3 in amino acids: CASSYQSLRGSYEQYF. The CDR3 nucleotides read TGTGCCAGCAGTTACCAGAGTCTCAGGGGGTCCTACGAGCAGTACTTC. The chain links TRBV6-5 to TRBJ2-7; 7 nucleotides line up with TRBD1. With V trimmed by 2 bases and J by 1 base, 8 bases remained unmatched. The CDR3 is made up of 16 amino acids. CDR1 is MNHEY, CDR2 SVGAGI, per germline.